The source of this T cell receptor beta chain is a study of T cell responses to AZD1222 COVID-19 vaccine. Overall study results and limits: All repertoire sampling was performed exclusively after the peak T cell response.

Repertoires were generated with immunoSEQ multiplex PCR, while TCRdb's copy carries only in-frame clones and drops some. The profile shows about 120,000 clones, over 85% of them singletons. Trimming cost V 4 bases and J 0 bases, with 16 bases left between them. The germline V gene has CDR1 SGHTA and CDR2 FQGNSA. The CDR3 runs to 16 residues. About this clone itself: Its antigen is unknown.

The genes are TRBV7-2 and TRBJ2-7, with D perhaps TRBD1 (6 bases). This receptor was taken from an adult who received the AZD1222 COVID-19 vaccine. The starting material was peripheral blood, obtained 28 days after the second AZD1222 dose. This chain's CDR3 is CASSSNRVLDSYEQYF. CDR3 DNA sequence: TGTGCCAGCAGCTCAAACAGGGTTTTGGACTCCTACGAGCAGTACTTC.